This T cell receptor beta chain was found in a study of human CD8 memory T cell subsets (dated by TCRdb to the early 2020s). Regarding the research as a whole: To assess clonal relationships, the TCRbeta repertoires of stem-like (TSTEM), progenitor exhausted-like (TPEX) and effector memory CD8+ T cell subsets were compared. TCRbeta repertoires were obtained from six donors, each contributing TSTEM, TPEX and effector memory subsets.

There are 13 amino acids in the CDR3, from cysteine to phenylalanine inclusive. The entry carries no DNA sequence. The germline V gene encodes CDR1 SGDLS and CDR2 YYNGEE. Notes on this clonotype: Its antigen is currently not known.

Density gradient separation was used to isolate peripheral blood mononuclear cells from healthy donor buffy coats. The study enriched total CD8+ T cells through negative magnetic separation using EasySep or MojoSort CD8+ T cell isolation kits. For each subset, total RNA was extracted using an RNeasy Mini Kit from duplicate vials of approximately 160,000 sorted CD8+ T cells. PBMCs were used either fresh or after being cryopreserved in fetal bovine serum containing roughly 10% DMSO. CD8+ T cell subsets were sorted to purity by fluorescence-activated cell sorting on a FACSAria III. Broad study findings and their caveats: Chao1 estimates suggested greater repertoire diversity in TSTEM than in TPEX subsets, potentially reflecting a broader range of specificities. TSTEM and TPEX subsets showed similarly high normalized Shannon-Wiener diversity, whereas effector memory subsets were comparatively less diverse. Both stem-like subsets shared clonotypes with effector memory cells, but TSTEM and TPEX repertoires overlapped minimally, suggesting distinct antigen spectra. Only TCRbeta chains were sequenced, and repertoire comparisons rested on a handful of donors tested with paired t-tests and Bonferroni correction.

A Human TCR Profiling Kit was used to prepare UMI-labeled 5' RACE TCRbeta libraries. Every TCRbeta library was prepared in parallel with an identical number of PCR cycles. For the original study's pipeline: Each TCRbeta library contained between about 2,800 and 20,000 functional CDR3beta clonotypes. MIGEC 1.2.9 handled UMI extraction and consensus assembly, with a minimum of three reads required per UMI. MiXCR 3.0.3 was used to extract the in-frame CDR3beta repertoires. Each sample was downsampled to 42,000 randomly selected UMIs before diversity metrics were calculated in VDJtools 1.2.1. Repertoire overlap metrics D, R and F2 were calculated in VDJtools for the top 3,000 clones of each sample pair. With the reads reprocessed by TCRdb, a single entry stands for each CDR3 protein sequence and no DNA is reported. The V and J calls and clone size are TCRdb's, not the authors'. This sample's table contains about 12,000 distinct CDR3 sequences. Jointly, the top ten make up approximately 15% of the sample.

The sequence was obtained from a human donor in good health. Sequencing was carried out using CD8+ T cells from PBMCs. This receptor chain uses TRBV9 and TRBJ2-3. For the CDR3, the sequence is CASSPLILDTQYF.